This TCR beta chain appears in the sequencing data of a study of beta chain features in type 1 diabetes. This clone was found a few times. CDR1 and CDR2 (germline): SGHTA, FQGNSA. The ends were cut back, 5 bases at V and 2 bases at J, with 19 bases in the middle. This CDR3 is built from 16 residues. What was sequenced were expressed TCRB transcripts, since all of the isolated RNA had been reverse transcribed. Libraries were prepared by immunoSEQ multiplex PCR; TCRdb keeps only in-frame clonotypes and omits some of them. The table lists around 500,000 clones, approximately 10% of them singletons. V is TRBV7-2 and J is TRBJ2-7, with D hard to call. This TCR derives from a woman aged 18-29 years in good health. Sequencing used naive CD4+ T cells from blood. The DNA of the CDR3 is TGTGCCAGCAGCCCCGGCCTCCGGGCCTCAACCTACGAGCAGTACTTC. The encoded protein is CASSPGLRASTYEQYF.